What follows is one T cell receptor beta chain and its context. CDR3 size: 17 residues. CDR1 MNHEY and CDR2 SMNVEV come from the germline V gene (reference sequence). V shed 3 bases and J 4 bases; nucleotides not matched to a gene: 12. Symptom resolution, clearance, or two negative PCRs marked donors in Cohort 3 as recovered. These data are taken from a study of blood T cell repertoires in COVID-19. About the research overall: PBMCs, B-cell-depleted T cells, or T cells were the source of the cDNA or gDNA that made up the material.

TCRdb keeps only in-frame clones here, not all; method: immunoSEQ multiplex PCR. Altogether around 500,000 clones are present, around 89% being singletons, with the ten largest covering about 1.7%. The chain carries TRBV27 and TRBJ2-5; 9 positions match TRBD2. Sequencing was done on a sample of PBMCs or T cells enriched from blood (not recorded which). The TCR sequence derives from a woman in her thirties or forties who had recovered from COVID-19. CDR3 sequence (DNA): TGTGCCAGCAGTTTTTTAGCGGGAGACAGAGCGGGAGAGACCCAGTACTTC. Amino acids: CASSFLAGDRAGETQYF.